A selection of T cell receptor beta chains follows, all from one sample in a study of early T cells in non-severe SARS-CoV-2 infection. TCRdb passed the 5' RACE reads through MiXCR, listing each CDR3 protein once. The sample lists about 130,000 distinct CDR3 sequences, 15% seen once, with about a fifth in the top ten. Input material: whole blood. These receptors came from an adult who was a healthcare worker with PCR-confirmed SARS-CoV-2 infection or an uninfected control (not recorded which). Each CDR3 is given with its conserved first and last residue. The order of the fields is CDR3 length, J gene, clone size, V gene, D gene, CDR3 DNA, CDR3 protein. D genes are given only for firm matches. Clone size is shown for a subset of rows, as once, few, many or a class of expanded clone.

cdr3_length: 15
j_call: TRBJ1-2
clone_size: .
v_call: TRBV3-1
d_call: .
cdr3_nt: TGTGCCAGCAGCCATGGGGTCAGGGTCGGCGAAGGCTACACCTTC
cdr3_aa: CASSHGVRVGEGYTF

cdr3_length: 14
j_call: TRBJ1-6
clone_size: many
v_call: TRBV30
d_call: .
cdr3_nt: TGTGCCTGGAGGGGACTGACTGGGGGGTCACCCCTCCACTTT
cdr3_aa: CAWRGLTGGSPLHF

cdr3_length: 13
j_call: TRBJ1-4
clone_size: .
v_call: TRBV10-3
d_call: .
cdr3_nt: TGTGCCATCAGTGAGTCGAGCGAGGGAAAACTGTTTTTT
cdr3_aa: CAISESSEGKLFF

cdr3_length: 12
j_call: TRBJ1-6
clone_size: few
v_call: TRBV10-3
d_call: .
cdr3_nt: TGTGCCGGGGGGCCCATGAATTCACCCCTCCACTTT
cdr3_aa: CAGGPMNSPLHF

cdr3_length: 11
j_call: TRBJ1-1
clone_size: few
v_call: TRBV30
d_call: .
cdr3_nt: TGTGCCTGGAGAGGGCTCGGTGAAGCTTTCTTT
cdr3_aa: CAWRGLGEAFF

cdr3_length: 13
j_call: TRBJ1-2
clone_size: few
v_call: TRBV29-1
d_call: TRBD1
cdr3_nt: TGCGGATGCAACACCGGGACAGACTATGGCTACACCTTC
cdr3_aa: CGCNTGTDYGYTF

cdr3_length: 19
j_call: TRBJ2-3
clone_size: few
v_call: TRBV12-2
d_call: .
cdr3_nt: TGTGCAAGTCGCTCTCGGGGGGCGAGAGGACTCCCTAGCACAGATACGCAGTATTTT
cdr3_aa: CASRSRGARGLPSTDTQYF

cdr3_length: 14
j_call: TRBJ2-3
clone_size: few
v_call: TRBV2
d_call: .
cdr3_nt: TGTGCCAGCAGTGAAGAGGGGGTGATCGATACGCAGTATTTT
cdr3_aa: CASSEEGVIDTQYF

cdr3_length: 16
j_call: TRBJ2-7
clone_size: .
v_call: TRBV6-5
d_call: .
cdr3_nt: TGTGCCAGCAGTTACCTCTCGGGCAGGGTCCCCTACGAGCAGTACTTC
cdr3_aa: CASSYLSGRVPYEQYF

cdr3_length: 16
j_call: TRBJ2-2
clone_size: .
v_call: TRBV5-1
d_call: TRBD1
cdr3_nt: TGCGCCAGCAGCTTGGGGGACAGCAGCGGCACCGGGGAGCTGTTTTTT
cdr3_aa: CASSLGDSSGTGELFF

cdr3_length: 14
j_call: TRBJ2-3
clone_size: .
v_call: TRBV6-6
d_call: .
cdr3_nt: TGTGCCAGCAAAGGGGTGGGCCTCACAGATACGCAGTATTTT
cdr3_aa: CASKGVGLTDTQYF

cdr3_length: 13
j_call: TRBJ1-3
clone_size: .
v_call: TRBV10-3
d_call: .
cdr3_nt: TGTGCCATCAATCCAGGTACTGGAAACACCATATATTTT
cdr3_aa: CAINPGTGNTIYF